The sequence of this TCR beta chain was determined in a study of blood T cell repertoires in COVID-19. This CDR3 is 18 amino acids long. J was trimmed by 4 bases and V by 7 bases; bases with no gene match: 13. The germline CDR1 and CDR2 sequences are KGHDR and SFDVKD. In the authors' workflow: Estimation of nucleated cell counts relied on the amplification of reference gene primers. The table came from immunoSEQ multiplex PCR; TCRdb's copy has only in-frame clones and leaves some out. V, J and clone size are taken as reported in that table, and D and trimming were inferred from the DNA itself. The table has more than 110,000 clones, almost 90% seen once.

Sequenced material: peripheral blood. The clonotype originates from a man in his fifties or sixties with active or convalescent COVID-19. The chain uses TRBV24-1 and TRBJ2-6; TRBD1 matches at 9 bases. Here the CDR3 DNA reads TGTGCCACCAGCCCAAGGTTGGGACAGGGCACCGGGGCCAACGTCCTGACTTTC. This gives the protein CATSPRLGQGTGANVLTF.